The text below deals with one TCR beta chain. No antigen is known for it. The sample originates from a study of T cells in tuberculosis. The J segment lost 5 bases and the V segment lost 0 bases, leaving 6 bases of the junction unmatched. Germline CDR1 and CDR2: SGHVS and FQNEAQ. The CDR3 has 16 residues. The study's findings and limits: Active tuberculosis cases were adults; controls were adolescents.

Generated by immunoSEQ multiplex PCR, the TCRdb table keeps only in-frame clones and is missing some. The table shows 35,000 to 45,000 clones, with about 94% occurring only once. The chain is built from TRBV7-8 and TRBJ2-1; TRBD2 agrees at 8 bases. The sequenced material came from PBMCs. This sequence was found in a donor aged 10-29 years with latent tuberculosis or without tuberculosis infection. Some clones in this sample may be carry-over from other donors' samples. The CDR3 coding sequence is TGTGCCAGCAGCTTAGCGGGGCGGGAGGCTCACAATGAGCAGTTCTTC. It yields the protein CASSLAGREAHNEQFF.